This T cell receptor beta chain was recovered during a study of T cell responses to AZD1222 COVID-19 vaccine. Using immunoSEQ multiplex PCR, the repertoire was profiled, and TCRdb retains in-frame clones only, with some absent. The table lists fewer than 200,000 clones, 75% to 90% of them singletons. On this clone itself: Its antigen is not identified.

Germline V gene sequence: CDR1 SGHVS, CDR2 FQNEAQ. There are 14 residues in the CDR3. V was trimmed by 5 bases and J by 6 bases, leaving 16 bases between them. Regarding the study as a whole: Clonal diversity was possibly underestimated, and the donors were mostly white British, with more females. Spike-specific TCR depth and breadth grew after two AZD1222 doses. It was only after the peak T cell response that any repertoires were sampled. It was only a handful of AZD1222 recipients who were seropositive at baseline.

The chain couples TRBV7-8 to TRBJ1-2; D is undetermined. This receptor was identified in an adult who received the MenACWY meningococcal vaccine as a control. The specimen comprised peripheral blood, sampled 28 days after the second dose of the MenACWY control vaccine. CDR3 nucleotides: TGTGCCAGCAGCCCGCGGGAGTATTTCAATGGCTACACCTTC. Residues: CASSPREYFNGYTF.